This T cell receptor (beta chain) is from a study of blood T cell repertoires in COVID-19. About the study: Sites in the United States, Italy and Spain provided acute and convalescent COVID-19 samples. T cells, B-cell-depleted T cells, or PBMCs provided the cDNA or gDNA that served as material.

Original analysis: For nucleated cells, counts were estimated from reference gene primer amplification. The assay was immunoSEQ multiplex PCR, and TCRdb's table has in-frame clones only and misses some. Clone size and V and J calls were adopted from that table, with D and trimming inferred from the DNA. This table holds under 350,000 clones, 85% to 90% found once. This CDR3 comprises 16 residues. Germline CDR1 is SGHTA and CDR2 is FQGNSA. The V and J ends lost 5 bases and 5 bases respectively, with 18 bases between them. The chain uses TRBV7-2 and TRBJ2-2; D is possibly TRBD1 (6 bases). This TCR derives from a man in his forties with acute or convalescent COVID-19. The sequencing sample was made of peripheral blood. CDR3 bases: TGTGCCAGCAGCCAGTACAGGGTAGTGAAGACCGGGGAGCTGTTTTTT. Amino acids: CASSQYRVVKTGELFF.